This entry lists 4 T cell receptor beta chains sequenced from one sample in a study of T cell clonotyping in hematopoietic cell transplantation. Profiled with immunoSEQ multiplex PCR; TCRdb holds only in-frame clones, not every one. The table includes roughly 8,300 clones, 70% to 85% detected once. Regarding time point: recipient sample about 28 days before transplant, after cytoreduction. The starting material was peripheral blood mononuclear cells, obtained before stem cell transplant. Every receptor here comes from a man in his fifties or sixties with acute myeloid leukemia. Some clones in this sample may be carry-over from other donors' samples.

V and J are TRBV6-5 and TRBJ1-4, with TRBD1 matching over 11 bases. Germline trimming cut 10 bases from V and 3 bases from J; bases unmatched to any gene: 7. Germline-derived CDR1 and CDR2 are MNHEY and SVGAGI. The CDR3 is 15 amino acids. DNA of the CDR3: TGTGCCACAGGGGACAGGGGGTCGGCTAATGAAAAACTGTTTTTT. Amino acid sequence: CATGDRGSANEKLFF.

The chain has TRBV2 and TRBJ1-2; D might be TRBD1 (6 bases). This CDR3 spans 12 amino acids. Germline-derived CDR1 and CDR2 are SNHLY and FYNNEI. V was pared by 7 bases and J by 1 base, with 7 bases between. The DNA of the CDR3 is TGTGCCAGCAAAGGGGGTAACTATGGCTACACCTTC. Translated: CASKGGNYGYTF.

The chain employs TRBV12-5 and TRBJ2-5; D unclear. This CDR3 has 13 amino acids. Germline assignment: CDR1 LGHNT and CDR2 FRNRAP. V lost 8 bases to trimming and J lost 5 bases, with 15 bases between them. The CDR3 reads CASQDPFEETQYF. Written as DNA, the CDR3 is TGTGCTAGTCAGGACCCGTTTGAGGAGACCCAGTACTTC.

The chain has TRBV30 and TRBJ2-6, with D tentatively TRBD2 (6 bases). CDR3 length: 13 amino acids. Germline CDR1 is GTSNPN and CDR2 is SVGIG (reference sequence). V lost 0 bases to trimming and J lost 9 bases, with 9 bases between them. The CDR3 DNA sequence: TGTGCCTGGAGTGTCGGGGGTGTCAACGTCCTGACTTTC. It specifies CAWSVGGVNVLTF.